This entry lists 8 T cell receptor beta chains sequenced from one sample in a study of T cell repertoires in cytomegalovirus infection. One entry per CDR3 protein, called by TCRdb with MiXCR from the reads. The sample holds hundreds of thousands of distinct CDR3 sequences, 30% to 40% seen once. Their antigens remain unidentified. The sequencing here drew on cultured PBMCs, taken from culture after CMV antigen stimulation. These receptors came from a human donor in good health (CMV status not recorded). Some clones in this sample may be carry-over from other donors' samples.

This clonotype appeared many times. V usage is TRBV7-9 and J usage is TRBJ2-1; no clear D. Per the germline V gene, CDR1 is SEHNR and CDR2 is FQNEAQ (reference sequence). There are 16 residues in the CDR3. The V end lost 5 bases, the J end lost 0 bases, and 14 bases lay between the germline ends. The CDR3 DNA sequence: TGTGCCAGCAGCCGGTCAGACGCGAGCTCCTACAATGAGCAGTTCTTC. Translation: CASSRSDASSYNEQFF.

The chain links TRBV27 to TRBJ2-7, with 12 bases lining up with TRBD2. V dropped 1 base and J dropped 2; count of bases not matched to a gene: 6. Germline V gene lookup returns CDR1 MNHEY and CDR2 SMNVEV (reference sequence). The CDR3 runs to 17 residues. The CDR3 spells CASSLFAGLAGPYEQYF. CDR3 coding DNA: TGTGCCAGCAGTTTATTTGCCGGACTAGCGGGGCCCTACGAGCAGTACTTC.

This chain uses TRBV10-3 with TRBJ2-1, with D hard to call. Germline V gene lookup returns CDR1 ENHRY and CDR2 SYGVKD. Between the trimmed V and J ends, which lost 3 bases and 0 bases, there was a span of 9 bases. The CDR3 has 15 residues. The CDR3 protein is CAISDPLSSYNEQFF. In DNA, the CDR3 is TGTGCCATCAGTGATCCATTGAGCTCCTACAATGAGCAGTTCTTC.

This chain links TRBV6-6 with TRBJ1-1, with TRBD1 as a possible D gene (5 bases). Trimming stripped 3 bases from V and 0 bases from J, with 8 bases between. This CDR3 is 14 amino acids long. Germline CDR1 MNHNY, CDR2 SVGAGI (reference sequence). CDR3 coding DNA: TGTGCCAGCAGTTATCAGGGCTTGAACACTGAAGCTTTCTTT. Its translation is CASSYQGLNTEAFF.

This clonotype was picked up a small number of times. This rearrangement joins TRBV7-2 to TRBJ2-3, with 8 bases fitting TRBD2. Germline CDR1 is SGHTA and CDR2 is FQGNSA. CDR3 size: 15 residues. Losses at the gene ends were 5 bases for V and 10 bases for J; bases not matched to a gene: 14. The CDR3 DNA follows: TGTGCCAGCAGCGATATGGTCGGGGCCGGGGGGGCGCAGTATTTT. Encoded protein: CASSDMVGAGGAQYF.

This chain connects TRBV7-8 to TRBJ1-6, with D unclear. Germline loops: CDR1 SGHVS, CDR2 FQNEAQ. This CDR3 is 15 amino acids long. The V gene lost 4 bases and the J gene lost 3 bases, with 10 bases spanning the gap. The CDR3 here is CASSWTANYNSPLHF. CDR3 coding DNA: TGTGCCAGCAGCTGGACGGCAAACTATAATTCACCCCTCCACTTT.

This clonotype turned up a few times. This rearrangement joins TRBV7-9 to TRBJ2-7; D gene unclear. V lost 4 bases to trimming and J lost 4 bases, with 14 bases between them. The V gene's germline CDR1 is SEHNR and CDR2 FQNEAQ (reference sequence). This CDR3 is 14 amino acids long. The CDR3 loop is CASSSRQALYEQYF. The CDR3 DNA reads TGTGCCAGCAGCTCCCGACAAGCCTTGTACGAGCAGTACTTC.

V is TRBV7-8 and J is TRBJ2-2; D is uncertain. The CDR3 runs to 17 residues. Trimming cost V 4 bases and J 3 bases, with 18 bases left between them. CDR1 is SGHVS, CDR2 FQNEAQ, per germline. CDR3 residues: CASSSLRSLWDTGELFF. For the CDR3, the DNA is TGTGCCAGCAGCTCACTACGATCACTATGGGACACCGGGGAGCTGTTTTTT.